This TCR beta chain was sequenced for a study of regulatory T cells in long-lasting Graves disease. Findings of the study overall: Among samples with persistent disease, TRBV28, TRBJ1-2 and TRBJ2-5 were favored.

The V and J ends lost 3 bases and 5 bases respectively, with 13 bases between them. Germline assignment: CDR1 MDHEN and CDR2 SYDVKM. The CDR3 is 14 residues long. Documented time point: newly diagnosed GD, antithyroid drugs for less than 3 months. From RNA extracted from PBMCs, the TCR library was made. Patient provenance is recorded as an endocrinology department in Xi'an, China. This clonotype was seen at least ten times. What it binds is not known. Sequencing libraries for TCR beta were prepared with iRepertoire HTBI primers and Arm-PCR of CDR3 regions. Each CDR3 protein is one row after TCRdb ran MiXCR on the multiplex PCR reads. This table holds 420,000 or so distinct CDR3 sequences, approximately 16% found once. The same specimen was also included in a second study, on T cells in Graves' hyperthyroidism and ophthalmopathy. That paper states: Diagnosis rested on symptoms, serum thyroxine and TRAb, thyroid ultrasound, and orbital computed tomography. The TCR CDR3 first-round RT-PCR relied on the HTBI primer set.

The V call is TRBV28, the J call TRBJ1-2, with D possibly matching TRBD1 (5 bases). The source material was peripheral blood mononuclear cells (PBMCs), sampled at new diagnosis, from a patient treated with antithyroid drugs. This sequence was found in a woman under 30 with Graves disease. Here the CDR3 DNA reads TGTGCCAGCAGTTTGCCATCAGGGAGTTATGGCTACACCTTC. Its translation is CASSLPSGSYGYTF.